This note documents a single TCR beta chain sequence. The source of the sample is a study of blood T cell repertoires in COVID-19. For the study at large: The analysed material was cDNA or gDNA that came from T cells, B-cell-depleted T cells, or PBMCs.

In germline, CDR1 is LNHDA, CDR2 SQIVND (reference sequence). V was pared by 5 bases and J by 0 bases, with 6 bases of the junction left unmatched. The CDR3 is made up of 16 amino acids. Per the original data handling: How many nucleated cells were present was estimated from reference gene primer amplification. Method: immunoSEQ multiplex PCR; TCRdb's copy keeps in-frame clones and lacks some. Clonal size and the V and J genes are those of that table, whereas D and trimming came from the DNA. Here the sample spans about 190,000 clones, roughly 84% being singletons. V usage is TRBV19 and J usage is TRBJ1-5; 8 nucleotides match TRBD1. Input material: peripheral blood. The source is a woman aged 40 to 50 who had recovered from COVID-19. CDR3 sequence (DNA): TGTGCCAGTAGTCCAAGGACAGGGATTAGCAATCAGCCCCAGCATTTT. It is translated as CASSPRTGISNQPQHF.